This T cell receptor beta chain was retrieved from a study of blood T cell repertoires in COVID-19. Study overall: Acute and convalescent COVID-19 specimens originated in the United States, Italy and Spain.

The CDR3 has 14 residues. Germline CDR1 is ENHRY and CDR2 is SYGVKD. V was shortened by 3 bases and J by 5 bases, with 8 bases between the two germline ends. The authors' processing: Reference gene primer amplification gave estimated nucleated cell counts. Method: immunoSEQ multiplex PCR; TCRdb's copy keeps in-frame clones and lacks some. That table gives V, J and clone size, and the DNA gave D and trimming. The sample holds 60,000 or so clones, 75% to 90% seen once. V and J are TRBV10-3 and TRBJ1-6; tentative D call: TRBD1 (6 bases). The origin of this receptor is a woman in her 70s with active COVID-19. The sequencing input was peripheral blood. This chain's CDR3 is CAISEYRDNSPLHF. CDR3 DNA sequence: TGTGCCATCAGTGAATACAGGGATAATTCACCCCTCCACTTT.